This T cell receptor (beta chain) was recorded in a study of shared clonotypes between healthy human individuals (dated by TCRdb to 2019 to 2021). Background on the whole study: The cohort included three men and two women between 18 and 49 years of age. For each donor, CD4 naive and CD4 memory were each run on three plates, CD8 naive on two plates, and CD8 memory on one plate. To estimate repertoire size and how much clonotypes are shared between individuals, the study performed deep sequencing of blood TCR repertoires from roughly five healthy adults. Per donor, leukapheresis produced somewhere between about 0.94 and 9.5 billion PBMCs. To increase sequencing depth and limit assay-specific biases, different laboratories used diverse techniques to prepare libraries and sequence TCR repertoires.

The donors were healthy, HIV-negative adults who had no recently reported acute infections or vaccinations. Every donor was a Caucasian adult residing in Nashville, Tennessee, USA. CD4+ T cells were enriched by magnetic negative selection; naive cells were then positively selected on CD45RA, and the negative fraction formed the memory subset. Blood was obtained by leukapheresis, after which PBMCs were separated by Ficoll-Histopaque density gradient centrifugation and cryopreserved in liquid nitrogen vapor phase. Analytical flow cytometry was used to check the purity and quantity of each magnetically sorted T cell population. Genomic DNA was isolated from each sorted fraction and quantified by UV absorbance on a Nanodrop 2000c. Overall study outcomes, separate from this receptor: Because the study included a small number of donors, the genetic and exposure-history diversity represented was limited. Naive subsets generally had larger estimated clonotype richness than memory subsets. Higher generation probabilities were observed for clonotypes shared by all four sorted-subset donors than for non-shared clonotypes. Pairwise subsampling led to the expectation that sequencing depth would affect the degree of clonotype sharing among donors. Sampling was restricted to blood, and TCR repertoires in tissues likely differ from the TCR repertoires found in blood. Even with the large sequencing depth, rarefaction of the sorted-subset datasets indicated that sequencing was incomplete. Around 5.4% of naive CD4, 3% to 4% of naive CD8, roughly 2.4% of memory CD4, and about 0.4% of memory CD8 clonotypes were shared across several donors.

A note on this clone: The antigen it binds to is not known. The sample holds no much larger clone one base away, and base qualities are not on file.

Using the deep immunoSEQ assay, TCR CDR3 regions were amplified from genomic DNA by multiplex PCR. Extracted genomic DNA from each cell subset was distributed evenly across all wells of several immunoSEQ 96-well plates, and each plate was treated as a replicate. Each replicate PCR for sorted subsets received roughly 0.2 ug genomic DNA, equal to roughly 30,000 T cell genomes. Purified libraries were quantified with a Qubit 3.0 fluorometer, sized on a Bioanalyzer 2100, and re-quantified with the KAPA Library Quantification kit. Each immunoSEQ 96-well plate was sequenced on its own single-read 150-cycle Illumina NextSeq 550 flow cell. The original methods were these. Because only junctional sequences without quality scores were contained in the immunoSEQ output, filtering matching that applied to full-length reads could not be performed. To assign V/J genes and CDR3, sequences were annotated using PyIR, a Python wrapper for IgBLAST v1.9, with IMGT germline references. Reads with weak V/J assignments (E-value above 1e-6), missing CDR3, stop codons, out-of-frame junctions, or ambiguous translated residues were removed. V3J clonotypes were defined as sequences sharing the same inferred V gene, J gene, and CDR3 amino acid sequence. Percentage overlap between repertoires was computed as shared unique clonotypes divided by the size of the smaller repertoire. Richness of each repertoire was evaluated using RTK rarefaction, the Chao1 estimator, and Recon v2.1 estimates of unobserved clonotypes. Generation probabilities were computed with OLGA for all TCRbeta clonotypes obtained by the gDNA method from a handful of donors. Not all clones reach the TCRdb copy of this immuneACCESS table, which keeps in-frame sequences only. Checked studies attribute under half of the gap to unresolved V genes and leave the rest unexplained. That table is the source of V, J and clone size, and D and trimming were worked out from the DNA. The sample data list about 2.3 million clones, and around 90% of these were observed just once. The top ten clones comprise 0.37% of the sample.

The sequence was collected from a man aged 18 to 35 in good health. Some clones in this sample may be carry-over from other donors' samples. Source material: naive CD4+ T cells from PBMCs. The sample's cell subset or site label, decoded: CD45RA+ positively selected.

The CDR3 is CASSPPGAANEKLFF. The base sequence is TGTGCCAGCAGTCCCCCAGGAGCAGCTAATGAAAAACTGTTTTTT. The rearranged segments are TRBV28 and TRBJ1-4; no D gene is confidently identified. Trimming takes 5 bases from V and 3 bases from J, and the germline ends sit 13 bases apart. The germline V gene encodes CDR1 MDHEN and CDR2 SYDVKM. The CDR3 goes from the cysteine to the phenylalanine over 15 residues. Kept here is only the CDR3 DNA, which spans 45 bases and is read in frame from base 1.